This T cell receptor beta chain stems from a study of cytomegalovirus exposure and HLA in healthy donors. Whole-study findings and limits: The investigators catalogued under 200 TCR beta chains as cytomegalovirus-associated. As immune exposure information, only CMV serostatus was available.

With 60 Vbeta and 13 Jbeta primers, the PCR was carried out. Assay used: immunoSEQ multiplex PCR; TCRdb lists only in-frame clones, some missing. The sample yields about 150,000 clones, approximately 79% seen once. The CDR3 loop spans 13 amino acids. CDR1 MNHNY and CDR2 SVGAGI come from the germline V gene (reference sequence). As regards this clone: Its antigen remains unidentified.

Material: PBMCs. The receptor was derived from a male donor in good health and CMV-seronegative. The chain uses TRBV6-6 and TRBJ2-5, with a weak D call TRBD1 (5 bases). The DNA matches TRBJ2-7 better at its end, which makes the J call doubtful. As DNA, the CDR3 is TGTGCCAGCAGTAACGGACAAAGCTACGAGCAGTACTTC. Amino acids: CASSNGQSYEQYF.